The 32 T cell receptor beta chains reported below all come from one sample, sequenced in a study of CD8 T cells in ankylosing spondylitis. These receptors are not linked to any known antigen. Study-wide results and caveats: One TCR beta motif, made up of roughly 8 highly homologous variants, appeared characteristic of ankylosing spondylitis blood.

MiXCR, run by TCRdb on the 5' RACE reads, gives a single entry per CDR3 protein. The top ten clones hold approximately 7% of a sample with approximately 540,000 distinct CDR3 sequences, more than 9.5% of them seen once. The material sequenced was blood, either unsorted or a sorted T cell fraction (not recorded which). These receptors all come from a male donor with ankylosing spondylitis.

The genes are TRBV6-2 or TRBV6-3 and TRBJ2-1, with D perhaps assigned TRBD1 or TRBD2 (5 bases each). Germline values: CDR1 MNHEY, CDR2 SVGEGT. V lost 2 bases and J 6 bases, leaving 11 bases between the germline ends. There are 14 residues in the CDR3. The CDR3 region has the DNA TGTGCCAGCAGTTACGAGAGGGGTCGCAATGAGCAGTTCTTC. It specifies CASSYERGRNEQFF.

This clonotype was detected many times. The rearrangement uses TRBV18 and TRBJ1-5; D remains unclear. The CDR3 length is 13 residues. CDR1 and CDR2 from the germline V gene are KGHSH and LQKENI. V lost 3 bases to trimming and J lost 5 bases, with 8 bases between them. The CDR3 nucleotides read TGTGCCAGCTCACCTCACAAGGATCAGCCCCAGCATTTT. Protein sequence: CASSPHKDQPQHF.

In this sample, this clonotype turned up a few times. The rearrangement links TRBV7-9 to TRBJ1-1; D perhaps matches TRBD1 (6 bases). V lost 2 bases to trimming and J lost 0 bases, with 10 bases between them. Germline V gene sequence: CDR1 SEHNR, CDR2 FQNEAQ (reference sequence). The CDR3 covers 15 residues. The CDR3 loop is CASSLPWTVNTEAFF. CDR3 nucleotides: TGTGCCAGCAGCTTACCCTGGACAGTGAACACTGAAGCTTTCTTT.

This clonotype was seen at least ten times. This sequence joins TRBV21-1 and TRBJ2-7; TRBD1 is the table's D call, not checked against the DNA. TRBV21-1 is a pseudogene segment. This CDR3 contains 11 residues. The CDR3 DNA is TGTGCCAGCAGCCCCTGGCGCGAGCAGTACGTC. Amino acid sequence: CASSPWREQYV.

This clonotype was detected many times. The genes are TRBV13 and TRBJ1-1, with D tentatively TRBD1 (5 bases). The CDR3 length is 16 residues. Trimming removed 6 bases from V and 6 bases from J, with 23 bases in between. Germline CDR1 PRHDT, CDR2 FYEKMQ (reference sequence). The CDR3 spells CASSQGGGTLFSEAFF. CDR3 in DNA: TGTGCCAGCAGTCAAGGCGGGGGGACCTTATTTTCTGAAGCTTTCTTT.

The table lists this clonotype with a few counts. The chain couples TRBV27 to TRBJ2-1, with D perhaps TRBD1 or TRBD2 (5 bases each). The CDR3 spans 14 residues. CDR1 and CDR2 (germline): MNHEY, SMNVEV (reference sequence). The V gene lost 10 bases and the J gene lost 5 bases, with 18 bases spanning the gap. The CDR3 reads CATKSGGTNNEQFF. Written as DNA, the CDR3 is TGTGCCACCAAATCTGGGGGAACCAACAATGAGCAGTTCTTC.

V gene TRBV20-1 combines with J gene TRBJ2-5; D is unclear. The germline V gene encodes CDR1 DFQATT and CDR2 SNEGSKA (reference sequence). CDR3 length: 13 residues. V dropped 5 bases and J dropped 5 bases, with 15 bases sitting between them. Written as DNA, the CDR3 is TGCAGTGCTGAACAAGGTCTGGTGGAGACCCAGTACTTC. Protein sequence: CSAEQGLVETQYF.

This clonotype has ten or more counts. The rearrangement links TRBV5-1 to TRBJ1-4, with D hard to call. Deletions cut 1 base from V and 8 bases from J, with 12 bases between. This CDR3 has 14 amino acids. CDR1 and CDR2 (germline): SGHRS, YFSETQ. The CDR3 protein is CASSLWTPAEKLFF. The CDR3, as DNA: TGCGCCAGCAGCTTGTGGACGCCAGCAGAAAAACTGTTTTTT.

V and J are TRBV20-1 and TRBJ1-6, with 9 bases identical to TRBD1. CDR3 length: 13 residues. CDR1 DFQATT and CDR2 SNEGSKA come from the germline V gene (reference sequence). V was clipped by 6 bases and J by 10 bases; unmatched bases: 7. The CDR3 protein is CSARGQGRSPLHF. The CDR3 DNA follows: TGCAGTGCGAGGGGACAGGGAAGATCACCCCTCCACTTT.

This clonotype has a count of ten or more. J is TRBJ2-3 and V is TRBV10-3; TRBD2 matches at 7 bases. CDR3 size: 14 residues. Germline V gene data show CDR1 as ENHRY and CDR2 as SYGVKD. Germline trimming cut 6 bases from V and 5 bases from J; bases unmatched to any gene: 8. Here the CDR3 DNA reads TGTGCCATCAGGGCGGGAGACGACGGAGATACGCAGTATTTT. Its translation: CAIRAGDDGDTQYF.

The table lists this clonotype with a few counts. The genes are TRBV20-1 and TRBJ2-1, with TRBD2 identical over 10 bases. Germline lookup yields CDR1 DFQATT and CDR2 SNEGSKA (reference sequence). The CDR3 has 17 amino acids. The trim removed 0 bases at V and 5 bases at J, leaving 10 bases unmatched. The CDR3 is CSARDILRTSGHNEQFF. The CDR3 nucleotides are TGCAGTGCTAGAGATATCCTTCGGACTAGCGGCCACAATGAGCAGTTCTTC.

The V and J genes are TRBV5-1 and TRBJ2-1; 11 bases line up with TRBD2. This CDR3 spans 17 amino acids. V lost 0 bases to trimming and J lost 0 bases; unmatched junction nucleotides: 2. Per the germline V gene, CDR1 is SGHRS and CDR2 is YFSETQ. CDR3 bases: TGCGCCAGCAGCTTGGGACTAGCGGGAACCTCCTACAATGAGCAGTTCTTC. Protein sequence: CASSLGLAGTSYNEQFF.

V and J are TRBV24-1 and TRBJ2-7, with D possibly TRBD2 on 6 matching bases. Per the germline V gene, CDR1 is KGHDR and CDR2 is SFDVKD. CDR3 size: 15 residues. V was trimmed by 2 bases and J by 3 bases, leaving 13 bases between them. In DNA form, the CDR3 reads TGTGCCACCAGTGATTCACGGGACTCACACTACGAGCAGTACTTC. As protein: CATSDSRDSHYEQYF.

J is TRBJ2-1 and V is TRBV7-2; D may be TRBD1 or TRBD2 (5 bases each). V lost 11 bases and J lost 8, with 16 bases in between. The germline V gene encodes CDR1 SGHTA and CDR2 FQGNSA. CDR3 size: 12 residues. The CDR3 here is CAVGVARDEQFF. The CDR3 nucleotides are TGTGCCGTGGGGGTAGCGAGGGATGAGCAGTTCTTC.

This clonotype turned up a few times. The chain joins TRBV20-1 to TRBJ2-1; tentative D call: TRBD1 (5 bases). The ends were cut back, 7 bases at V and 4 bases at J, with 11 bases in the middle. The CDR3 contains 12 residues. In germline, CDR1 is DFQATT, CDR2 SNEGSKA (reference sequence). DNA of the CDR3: TGCAGTGTGGACACCAGTTACAATGAGCAGTTCTTC. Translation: CSVDTSYNEQFF.

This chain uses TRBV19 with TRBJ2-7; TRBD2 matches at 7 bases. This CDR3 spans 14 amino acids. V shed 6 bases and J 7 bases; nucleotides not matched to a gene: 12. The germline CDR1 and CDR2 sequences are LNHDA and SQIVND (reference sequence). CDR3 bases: TGTGCCAGTAGCAAATCTGGGACTACCTGGGAGCAGTACTTC. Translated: CASSKSGTTWEQYF.

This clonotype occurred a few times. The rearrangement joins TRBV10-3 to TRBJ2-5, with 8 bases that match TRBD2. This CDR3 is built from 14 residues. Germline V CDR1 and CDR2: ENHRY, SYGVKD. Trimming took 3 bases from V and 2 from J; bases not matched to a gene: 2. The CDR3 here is CAISDGTRQETQYF. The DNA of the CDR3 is TGTGCCATCAGTGATGGGACTAGGCAAGAGACCCAGTACTTC.

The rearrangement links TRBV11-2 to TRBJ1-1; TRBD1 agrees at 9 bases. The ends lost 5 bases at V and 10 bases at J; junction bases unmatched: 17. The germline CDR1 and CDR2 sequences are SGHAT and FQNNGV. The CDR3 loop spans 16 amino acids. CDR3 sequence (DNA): TGTGCCAGCAGCCCAATGGACAGGGGACGGATTGGGGGAGCTTTCTTT. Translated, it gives CASSPMDRGRIGGAFF.

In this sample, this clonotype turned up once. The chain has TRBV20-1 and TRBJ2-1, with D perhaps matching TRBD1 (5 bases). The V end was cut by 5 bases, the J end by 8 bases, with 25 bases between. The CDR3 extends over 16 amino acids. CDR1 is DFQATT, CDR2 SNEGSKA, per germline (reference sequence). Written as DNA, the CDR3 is TGCAGTGCTCTCCTCTGGGGCGCTATGGGATCAGATGAGCAGTTCTTC. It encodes CSALLWGAMGSDEQFF.

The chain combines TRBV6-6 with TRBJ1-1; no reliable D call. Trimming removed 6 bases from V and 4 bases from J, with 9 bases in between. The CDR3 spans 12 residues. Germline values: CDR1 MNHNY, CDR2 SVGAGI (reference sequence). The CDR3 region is CASRTPGTEAFF. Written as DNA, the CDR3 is TGTGCCAGCAGGACGCCTGGCACTGAAGCTTTCTTT.

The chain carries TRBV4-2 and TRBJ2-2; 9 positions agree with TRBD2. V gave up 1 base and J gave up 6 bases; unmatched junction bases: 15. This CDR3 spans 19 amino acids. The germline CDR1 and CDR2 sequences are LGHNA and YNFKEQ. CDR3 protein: CASSQAGGREGHKAGELFF. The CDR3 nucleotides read TGTGCCAGCAGCCAAGCTGGGGGGCGGGAGGGCCATAAAGCCGGGGAGCTGTTTTTT.

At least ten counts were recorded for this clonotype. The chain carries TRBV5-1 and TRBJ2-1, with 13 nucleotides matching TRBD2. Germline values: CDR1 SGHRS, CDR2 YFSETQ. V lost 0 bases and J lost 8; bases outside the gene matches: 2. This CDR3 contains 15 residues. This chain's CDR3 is CASSLGLAGGDEQFF. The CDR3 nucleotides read TGCGCCAGCAGCTTGGGACTAGCGGGAGGTGATGAGCAGTTCTTC.

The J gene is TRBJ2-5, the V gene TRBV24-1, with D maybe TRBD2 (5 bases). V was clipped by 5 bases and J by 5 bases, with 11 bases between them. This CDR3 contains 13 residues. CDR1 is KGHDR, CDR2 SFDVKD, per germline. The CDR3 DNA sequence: TGTGCCACCAGTGGGTGGAGAGGGGAGACCCAGTACTTC. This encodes CATSGWRGETQYF.

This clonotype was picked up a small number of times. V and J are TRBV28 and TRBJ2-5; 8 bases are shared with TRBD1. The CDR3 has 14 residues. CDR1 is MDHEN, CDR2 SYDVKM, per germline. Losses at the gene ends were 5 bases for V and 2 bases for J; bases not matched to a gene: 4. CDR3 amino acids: CASSTGGWQETQYF. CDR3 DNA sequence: TGTGCCAGCAGTACAGGGGGTTGGCAAGAGACCCAGTACTTC.

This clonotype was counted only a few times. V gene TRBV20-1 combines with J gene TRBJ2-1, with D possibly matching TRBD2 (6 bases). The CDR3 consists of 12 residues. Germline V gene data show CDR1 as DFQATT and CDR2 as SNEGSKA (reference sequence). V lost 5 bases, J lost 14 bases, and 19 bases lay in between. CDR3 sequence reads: CSAASPTRREFF. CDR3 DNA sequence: TGCAGTGCTGCCTCTCCGACTAGGCGGGAGTTCTTC.

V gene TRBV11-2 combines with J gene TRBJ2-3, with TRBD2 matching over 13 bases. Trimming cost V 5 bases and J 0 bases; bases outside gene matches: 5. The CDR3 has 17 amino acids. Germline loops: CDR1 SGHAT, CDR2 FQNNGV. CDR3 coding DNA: TGTGCCAGCAGCCCAGGACTAGCGGGAGTTAGCACAGATACGCAGTATTTT. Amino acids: CASSPGLAGVSTDTQYF. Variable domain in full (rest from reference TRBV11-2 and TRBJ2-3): EAGVAQSPRYKIIEKRQSVAFWCNPISGHATLYWYQQILGQGPKLLIQFQNNGVVDDSQLPKDRFSAERLKGVDSTLKIQPAKLEDSAVYLCASSPGLAGVSTDTQYFGPGTRLTVL.

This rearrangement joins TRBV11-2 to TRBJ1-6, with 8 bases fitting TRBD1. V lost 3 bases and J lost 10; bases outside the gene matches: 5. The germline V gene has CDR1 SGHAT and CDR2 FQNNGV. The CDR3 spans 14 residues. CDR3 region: CASSLGRGPSPLHF. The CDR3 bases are TGTGCCAGCAGCTTGGGCAGGGGGCCCTCACCCCTCCACTTT. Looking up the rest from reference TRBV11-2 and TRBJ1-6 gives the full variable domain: EAGVAQSPRYKIIEKRQSVAFWCNPISGHATLYWYQQILGQGPKLLIQFQNNGVVDDSQLPKDRFSAERLKGVDSTLKIQPAKLEDSAVYLCASSLGRGPSPLHFGNGTRLTVT.

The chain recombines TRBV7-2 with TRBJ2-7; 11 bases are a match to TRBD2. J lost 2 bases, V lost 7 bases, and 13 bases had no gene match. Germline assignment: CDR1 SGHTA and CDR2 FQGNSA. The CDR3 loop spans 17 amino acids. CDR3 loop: CASTRLAGPPSPYEQYF. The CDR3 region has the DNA TGTGCCAGCACCCGACTAGCGGGACCGCCCTCCCCCTACGAGCAGTACTTC.

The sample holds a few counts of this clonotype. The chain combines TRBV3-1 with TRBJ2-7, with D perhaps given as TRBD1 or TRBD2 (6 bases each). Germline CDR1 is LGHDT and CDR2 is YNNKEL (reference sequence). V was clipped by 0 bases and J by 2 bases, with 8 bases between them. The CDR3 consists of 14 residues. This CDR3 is CASSQDRGAYEQYF. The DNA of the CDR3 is TGTGCCAGCAGCCAAGATAGGGGGGCCTACGAGCAGTACTTC.

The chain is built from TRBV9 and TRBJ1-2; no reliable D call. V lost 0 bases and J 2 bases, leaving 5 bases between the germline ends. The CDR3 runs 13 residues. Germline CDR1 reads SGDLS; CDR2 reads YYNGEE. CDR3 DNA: TGTGCCAGCAGCGTAGAACTCAACTATGGCTACACCTTC. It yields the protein CASSVELNYGYTF.

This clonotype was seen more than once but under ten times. The DNA for the CDR3 is TGTGCCAGCTCACCGCGGGGGGGCCAAGAGACCCAGTACTTC. Its translation is CASSPRGGQETQYF. V and J are TRBV18 and TRBJ2-5; 9 bases map to TRBD2. V lost 3 bases and J lost 1; bases outside the gene matches: 0. The CDR3 consists of 14 residues. Germline CDR1 reads KGHSH; CDR2 reads LQKENI.

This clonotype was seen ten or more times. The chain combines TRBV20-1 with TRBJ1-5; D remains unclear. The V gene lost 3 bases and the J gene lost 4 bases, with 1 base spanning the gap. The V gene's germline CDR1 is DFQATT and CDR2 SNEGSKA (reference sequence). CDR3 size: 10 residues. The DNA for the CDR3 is TGCAGTGCTAGTAATCAGCCCCAGCATTTT. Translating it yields CSASNQPQHF.